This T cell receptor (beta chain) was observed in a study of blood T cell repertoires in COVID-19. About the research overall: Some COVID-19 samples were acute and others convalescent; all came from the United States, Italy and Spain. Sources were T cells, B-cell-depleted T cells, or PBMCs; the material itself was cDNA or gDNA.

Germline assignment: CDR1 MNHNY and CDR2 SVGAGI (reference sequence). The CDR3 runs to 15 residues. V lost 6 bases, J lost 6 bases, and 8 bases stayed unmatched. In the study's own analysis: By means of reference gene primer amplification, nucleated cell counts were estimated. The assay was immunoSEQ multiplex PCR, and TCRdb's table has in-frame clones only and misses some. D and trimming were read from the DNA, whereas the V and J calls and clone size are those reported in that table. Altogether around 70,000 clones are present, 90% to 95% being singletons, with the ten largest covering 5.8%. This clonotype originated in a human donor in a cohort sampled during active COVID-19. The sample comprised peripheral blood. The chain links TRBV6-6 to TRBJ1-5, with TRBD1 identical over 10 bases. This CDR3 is CASRSPGQGSQPQHF. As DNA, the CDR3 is TGTGCCAGCAGGTCCCCGGGACAGGGGTCTCAGCCCCAGCATTTT.